These T cell receptor beta chains were read from a single sample in a study of cytomegalovirus exposure and HLA in healthy donors. Here immunoSEQ multiplex PCR was the method, and the copy in TCRdb shows in-frame clones only, minus some. The sample shows hundreds of thousands of clones, around 79% of them seen only once. Sequenced input: PBMCs. These receptors were obtained from a girl aged 2 to 9 in good health and CMV-seronegative. The CDR3 runs from the conserved cysteine through the conserved F or W. The D gene is left open where the match is weak. Clone size appears in some rows only: once, few, many, or a class for an expanded clone.

>NA|TRBJ1-6|TRBV18|once
TGTGCCAGCTCATCCAATAATTCACCCCTCCACTTT
CASSSNNSPLHF
>TRBD1|TRBJ1-1|TRBV6-5|NA
TGTGCCAGTCAAACAAGACAGGGAGGAACTGAAGCTTTCTTT
CASQTRQGGTEAFF
>TRBD1|TRBJ1-5|TRBV18|NA
TGTGCCAGCTCTACAGGGGGCTATCAGCCCCAGCATTTT
CASSTGGYQPQHF
>TRBD1|TRBJ2-3|TRBV15|NA
TGTGCCACCAGCAGATCCCGACAGGGGGCAGATACGCAGTATTTT
CATSRSRQGADTQYF
>NA|TRBJ1-5|TRBV15|NA
TGTGCCACCAGCAGAGATCTCCAGGACAATCAGCCCCAGCATTTT
CATSRDLQDNQPQHF
>TRBD2|TRBJ2-1|TRBV6-1|NA
TGTGCCAGCAGCGAGTCTAGCGGGAGGGGAAAGGGGCAGTTCTTC
CASSESSGRGKGQFF
>TRBD2|TRBJ2-5|TRBV5-1|NA
TGCGCCAGCAGCCGAAGAGCGGGGGGCCACCAAGAGACCCAGTACTTC
CASSRRAGGHQETQYF
>NA|TRBJ1-2|TRBV21-1|NA
TGTGCCAGTAGAACAGGGAGAGATGGTGGCTACACCTTC
CASRTGRDGGYTF
>TRBD2|TRBJ2-3|TRBV4-2|NA
TGTGCCAGCACCCGGGTCGGCGGGAGGGCCGACAATACGCAGTATTTT
CASTRVGGRADNTQYF
>TRBD2|TRBJ2-1|TRBV27|NA
TGTGCCAGCAGTCCCGCCGGGACTAGCCTTGCCAATGAGCAGTTCTTC
CASSPAGTSLANEQFF
>TRBD1|TRBJ2-2|TRBV6-5|once
TGTGCCAGCAGTTACGGGACAGCGAACACCGGGGAGCTGTTTTTT
CASSYGTANTGELFF
>NA|TRBJ2-5|TRBV7-8|NA
TGTGCCAGCAGCTTGGACTACCAAGAGACCCAGTACTTC
CASSLDYQETQYF
>TRBD1|TRBJ2-2|TRBV6-5|NA
TGTGCCAGCAGCAGGGGGAAAGGGGAGCTGTTTTTT
CASSRGKGELFF
>NA|TRBJ2-1|TRBV21-1|NA
TGTGCCAGCCTGGGACTAGCGGACAGAGGGGCCTCCTACAATGAGCAGTTCTTC
CASLGLADRGASYNEQFF
>TRBD1|TRBJ2-2|TRBV6-5|NA
TGTGCCAGCAGTCCCGGGACAGGGGATTCCGGGGAGCTGTTTTTT
CASSPGTGDSGELFF
>TRBD2|TRBJ2-3|TRBV19|NA
TGTGCCAGTAGCCTCAGAGGGACTAGCGGGGGGGCGTGGACAGATACGCAGTATTTT
CASSLRGTSGGAWTDTQYF
>NA|TRBJ2-7|TRBV5-1|NA
TGCGCCAGCAGCTTCCCCGGGGGGCAATACGAGCAGTACTTC
CASSFPGGQYEQYF
>TRBD2|TRBJ2-7|TRBV6-5|NA
TGTGCCAGCCGCCGGGGGGTCTCCTACGAGCAGTACTTC
CASRRGVSYEQYF
>TRBD1|TRBJ1-6|TRBV19|NA
TGTGCCAGTAGTATCGACAGGGTGCATTCACCCCTCCACTTT
CASSIDRVHSPLHF
>NA|TRBJ2-1|TRBV21-1|NA
TGTGCCAGCAGCAAATGGAGGCAGCCTTACAATGAGCAGTTCTTC
CASSKWRQPYNEQFF
>NA|TRBJ1-4|TRBV25-1|NA
TGTGCCAGCAGTGAGAGGGCAACTAATGAAAAACTGTTTTTT
CASSERATNEKLFF
>NA|TRBJ2-7|TRBV27|NA
TGTGCCAGCAGTTTATTGGGCCGTCGCTACGAGCAGTACTTC
CASSLLGRRYEQYF
>TRBD1|TRBJ1-2|TRBV19|once
TGTGCCAGTAGTATCCCGACAGGGCTCTATGGCTACACCTTC
CASSIPTGLYGYTF
>TRBD2|TRBJ2-2|TRBV4-1|NA
TGCGCCAGCAGCCAAGGTTTCGGGGGGGCCGGGGAGCTGTTTTTT
CASSQGFGGAGELFF
>TRBD1|TRBJ2-1|TRBV18|NA
TGTGCCAGCTCACTCACGGACAGGGGGGTAGCCTACAATGAGCAGTTCTTC
CASSLTDRGVAYNEQFF
>TRBD1|TRBJ1-6|TRBV7-2|NA
TGTGCCAGCAGCTTACAGGGCAGGGGGCAATCACCCCTCCACTTT
CASSLQGRGQSPLHF
>TRBD2|TRBJ2-3|TRBV10-2|NA
TGCGCCAGCAGTGATGGAGCGGGGGGCACAGATACGCAGTATTTT
CASSDGAGGTDTQYF
>TRBD1|TRBJ2-7|TRBV5-4|NA
TGTGCCAGCAGCCCGACAGGGGCCCTCTACGAGCAGTACTTC
CASSPTGALYEQYF
>NA|TRBJ2-3|TRBV28|few
TGTGCCAGCAGTTTAGAGGGATTCATGCGCGATACGCAGTATTTT
CASSLEGFMRDTQYF
>TRBD1|TRBJ1-5|TRBV10-2|NA
TGCGCCAGCAGTGGACAGGGTGGGCAGCCCCAGCATTTT
CASSGQGGQPQHF
>TRBD2|TRBJ2-7|TRBV19|few
TGTGCCAGTAGTATTCGGTTAGCGGGACGGTACGAGCAGTACTTC
CASSIRLAGRYEQYF
>NA|TRBJ2-2|TRBV10-3|NA
TGTGCCATCACCAGAACTAGTCCCGCCGGCACCGGGGAGCTGTTTTTT
CAITRTSPAGTGELFF
>TRBD2|TRBJ2-5|TRBV10-3|few
TGTGCCACGGGACTAGCGGGAGGAGAGACCCAGTACTTC
CATGLAGGETQYF